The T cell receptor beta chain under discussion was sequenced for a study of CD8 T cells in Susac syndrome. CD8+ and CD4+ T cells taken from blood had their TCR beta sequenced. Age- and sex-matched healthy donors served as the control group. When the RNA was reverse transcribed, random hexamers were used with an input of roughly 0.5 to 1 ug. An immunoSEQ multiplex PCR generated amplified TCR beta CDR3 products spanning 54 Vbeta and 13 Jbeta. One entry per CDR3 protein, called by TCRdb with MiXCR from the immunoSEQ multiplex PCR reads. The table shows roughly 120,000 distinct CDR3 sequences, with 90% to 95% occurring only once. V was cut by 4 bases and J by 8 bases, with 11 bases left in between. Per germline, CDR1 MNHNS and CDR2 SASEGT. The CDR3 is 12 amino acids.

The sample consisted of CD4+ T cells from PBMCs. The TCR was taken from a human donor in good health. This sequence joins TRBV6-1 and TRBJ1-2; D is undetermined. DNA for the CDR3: TGTGCCAGCAGTGGTCGGTCTGGAGGCTACACCTTC. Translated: CASSGRSGGYTF.